This is a list of T cell receptor beta chains from one sample in a study of TIL therapy for anti-PD-1-resistant metastatic lung cancer. Assay used: immunoSEQ multiplex PCR; TCRdb lists only in-frame clones, some missing. This sample has about 60,000 clones, with about nine tenths found just once. This specimen was blood, taken at baseline. These receptors were taken from a person aged 25 to 80 with non-small cell lung cancer. CDR3s include the opening cysteine and the closing phenylalanine or tryptophan. A D gene is named only where the DNA matches it firmly. Expanded clones get a size class; other rows say once, few or many, or leave the size out.

length: 15
V: TRBV27
D: TRBD2
J: TRBJ2-7
size: NA
CDR3: CASSLLAGSVYEQYF
DNA: TGTGCCAGCAGTTTGCTAGCGGGGTCTGTCTACGAGCAGTACTTC

length: 13
V: TRBV30
D: NA
J: TRBJ2-1
size: NA
CDR3: CAWSVGMYNEQFF
DNA: TGTGCCTGGAGTGTAGGCATGTACAATGAGCAGTTCTTC

length: 14
V: TRBV7-9
D: TRBD1
J: TRBJ2-7
size: NA
CDR3: CASAWGTGYYEQYF
DNA: TGTGCCAGCGCCTGGGGGACAGGGTACTACGAGCAGTACTTC

length: 14
V: TRBV2
D: NA
J: TRBJ1-2
size: NA
CDR3: CASSEAPGIYGYTF
DNA: TGTGCCAGCAGTGAAGCGCCAGGGATCTATGGCTACACCTTC

length: 14
V: TRBV6-5
D: NA
J: TRBJ1-6
size: NA
CDR3: CASVGSSYNSPLHF
DNA: TGTGCCAGCGTGGGTAGCTCCTATAATTCACCCCTCCACTTT

length: 13
V: TRBV10-3
D: NA
J: TRBJ2-7
size: few
CDR3: CAISGTHLNEQYF
DNA: TGTGCCATCTCCGGGACACATCTTAACGAGCAGTACTTC

length: 20
V: TRBV5-5
D: TRBD1
J: TRBJ2-3
size: NA
CDR3: CASSLMIQQGARSGADTQYF
DNA: TGTGCCAGCAGCCTGATGATTCAACAGGGGGCGCGGTCGGGCGCAGATACGCAGTATTTT

length: 14
V: TRBV6-1
D: NA
J: TRBJ2-4
size: NA
CDR3: CASSEAGFVGIQYF
DNA: TGTGCCAGCAGTGAGGCAGGGTTTGTAGGCATTCAGTACTTC

length: 15
V: TRBV6-1
D: NA
J: TRBJ1-2
size: NA
CDR3: CASSEVGGSYYGYTF
DNA: TGTGCCAGCAGTGAAGTAGGGGGTAGCTACTATGGCTACACCTTC

length: 15
V: TRBV7-9
D: NA
J: TRBJ1-1
size: NA
CDR3: CASSLGLAQNTEAFF
DNA: TGTGCCAGCAGCTTAGGATTGGCGCAGAACACTGAAGCTTTCTTT

length: 18
V: TRBV5-6
D: NA
J: TRBJ1-1
size: once
CDR3: CASSQLWKTVLANTEAFF
DNA: TGTGCCAGCAGCCAACTATGGAAGACAGTTTTGGCGAACACTGAAGCTTTCTTT

length: 13
V: TRBV19
D: NA
J: TRBJ2-7
size: NA
CDR3: CASSHPSQNGQYF
DNA: TGTGCCAGTAGTCATCCATCGCAGAACGGGCAGTACTTC

length: 16
V: TRBV24-1
D: TRBD2
J: TRBJ2-1
size: NA
CDR3: CATSGELAGDYNEQFF
DNA: TGTGCCACCAGTGGAGAACTAGCGGGGGATTACAATGAGCAGTTCTTC

length: 16
V: TRBV28
D: TRBD1
J: TRBJ1-2
size: NA
CDR3: CASRPTRDRGGYGYTF
DNA: TGTGCCAGCAGGCCAACCCGGGACAGGGGAGGCTATGGCTACACCTTC

length: 15
V: TRBV6-5
D: NA
J: TRBJ2-7
size: NA
CDR3: CASSRLRGPTYEQYF
DNA: TGTGCCAGCAGTCGCCTCAGAGGGCCAACCTACGAGCAGTACTTC

length: 17
V: TRBV3-1/TRBV3-2
D: TRBD2
J: TRBJ2-3
size: NA
CDR3: CASSQRISGGATDTQYF
DNA: TGTGCCAGCAGCCAGAGGATTAGCGGGGGGGCCACAGATACGCAGTATTTT

length: 16
V: TRBV18
D: NA
J: TRBJ2-3
size: NA
CDR3: CASSSGTRTSTDTQYF
DNA: TGTGCCAGCTCATCCGGGACGCGGACTAGCACAGATACGCAGTATTTT

length: 14
V: TRBV5-5
D: NA
J: TRBJ1-1
size: NA
CDR3: CASSFPTGNTEAFF
DNA: TGTGCCAGCAGCTTTCCGACGGGGAACACTGAAGCTTTCTTT

length: 17
V: TRBV5-6
D: TRBD1
J: TRBJ2-2
size: NA
CDR3: CASSFTWGTGYTGELFF
DNA: TGTGCCAGCAGCTTTACATGGGGGACAGGGTACACCGGGGAGCTGTTTTTT

length: 14
V: TRBV18
D: NA
J: TRBJ2-7
size: NA
CDR3: CASSPAGSTYEQYF
DNA: TGTGCCAGCTCACCAGCAGGGTCGACCTACGAGCAGTACTTC

length: 17
V: TRBV19
D: NA
J: TRBJ2-6
size: NA
CDR3: CASSLARGGAGANVLTF
DNA: TGTGCCAGTAGTTTGGCCCGTGGGGGTGCTGGGGCCAACGTCCTGACTTTC

length: 14
V: TRBV19
D: NA
J: TRBJ2-2
size: NA
CDR3: CATSESANTGELFF
DNA: TGTGCCACTTCGGAGTCCGCGAACACCGGGGAGCTGTTTTTT

length: 13
V: TRBV29-1
D: NA
J: TRBJ2-1
size: NA
CDR3: CRARGRSYNEQFF
DNA: TGCAGAGCCAGAGGGCGTTCCTACAATGAGCAGTTCTTC

length: 13
V: TRBV4-1
D: NA
J: TRBJ1-2
size: NA
CDR3: CASSQVSLGGYTF
DNA: TGCGCCAGCAGCCAAGTCTCCCTCGGTGGCTACACCTTC

length: 17
V: TRBV2
D: TRBD2
J: TRBJ2-3
size: NA
CDR3: CASSEGLAGGVTDTQYF
DNA: TGTGCCAGCAGTGAGGGACTAGCGGGGGGGGTCACAGATACGCAGTATTTT

length: 15
V: TRBV27
D: TRBD1
J: TRBJ1-6
size: NA
CDR3: CASKMGDRSNSPLHF
DNA: TGTGCCAGCAAAATGGGGGACAGGAGTAATTCACCCCTCCACTTT

length: 11
V: TRBV2
D: NA
J: TRBJ2-7
size: NA
CDR3: CASSVTNEQYF
DNA: TGTGCCAGCAGTGTGACCAACGAGCAGTACTTC

length: 13
V: TRBV27
D: NA
J: TRBJ2-1
size: once
CDR3: CASSLEPVGEQFF
DNA: TGTGCCAGCAGTTTAGAACCTGTGGGTGAGCAGTTCTTC

length: 16
V: TRBV24-1
D: NA
J: TRBJ2-7
size: NA
CDR3: CATSDSGGPFPYEQYF
DNA: TGTGCCACCAGTGATTCTGGGGGCCCTTTCCCCTACGAGCAGTACTTC

length: 11
V: TRBV12-5
D: NA
J: TRBJ2-5
size: NA
CDR3: CASGLEETQYF
DNA: TGTGCTAGTGGTCTAGAAGAGACCCAGTACTTC

length: 15
V: TRBV6-6
D: NA
J: TRBJ2-3
size: NA
CDR3: CASSYLGSPTDTQYF
DNA: TGTGCCAGCAGTTACTTGGGGAGTCCCACAGATACGCAGTATTTT

length: 11
V: TRBV29-1
D: NA
J: TRBJ2-7
size: NA
CDR3: CSVETGYEQYF
DNA: TGCAGCGTAGAAACAGGATACGAGCAGTACTTC

length: 16
V: TRBV18
D: TRBD1
J: TRBJ1-6
size: NA
CDR3: CASSEVAGGAYSPLHF
DNA: TGTGCCAGCTCGGAAGTAGCAGGGGGCGCTTACTCACCCCTCCACTTT

length: 15
V: TRBV7-2
D: TRBD2
J: TRBJ2-1
size: NA
CDR3: CASSLLGLAYNEQFF
DNA: TGTGCCAGCAGCTTATTGGGACTAGCTTACAATGAGCAGTTCTTC

length: 17
V: TRBV5-1
D: TRBD2
J: TRBJ2-2
size: NA
CDR3: CASSFSSGRAGTGELFF
DNA: TGCGCCAGCAGCTTTTCTAGCGGGAGGGCCGGCACCGGGGAGCTGTTTTTT

length: 16
V: TRBV6-6
D: NA
J: TRBJ1-3
size: NA
CDR3: CASSPSSDPVRNTIYF
DNA: TGTGCCAGCAGCCCCTCATCGGACCCGGTGAGAAACACCATATATTTT

length: 19
V: TRBV4-1
D: NA
J: TRBJ1-2
size: NA
CDR3: CASSHLLRFHGVENYGYTF
DNA: TGCGCCAGCAGCCATTTACTTCGTTTCCACGGGGTAGAAAACTATGGCTACACCTTC

length: 15
V: TRBV20-1
D: NA
J: TRBJ1-1
size: NA
CDR3: CSASGGTSRGTEAFF
DNA: TGCAGTGCTAGTGGGGGAACAAGTCGGGGCACTGAAGCTTTCTTT

length: 13
V: TRBV7-3
D: NA
J: TRBJ1-3
size: NA
CDR3: CASSSGQSNTIYF
DNA: TGTGCCAGCAGCTCTGGACAGAGTAACACCATATATTTT

length: 12
V: TRBV6-2/TRBV6-3
D: NA
J: TRBJ1-1
size: NA
CDR3: CASSLSLTEAFF
DNA: TGTGCCAGCAGCTTAAGTCTCACTGAAGCTTTCTTT

length: 17
V: TRBV5-8
D: NA
J: TRBJ2-2
size: NA
CDR3: CASSSGTGTLRTGELFF
DNA: TGTGCCAGCAGCTCGGGGACGGGGACCTTACGGACCGGGGAGCTGTTTTTT

length: 16
V: TRBV5-6
D: NA
J: TRBJ2-3
size: NA
CDR3: CASSRAGVAVTDTQYF
DNA: TGTGCCAGCAGCCGGGCCGGAGTAGCGGTTACAGATACGCAGTATTTT

length: 13
V: TRBV18
D: NA
J: TRBJ2-7
size: NA
CDR3: CASSAGPAYEQYF
DNA: TGTGCCAGCTCAGCGGGTCCCGCCTACGAGCAGTACTTC

length: 15
V: TRBV5-1
D: NA
J: TRBJ2-5
size: NA
CDR3: CASSLASAKEETQYF
DNA: TGCGCCAGCAGCTTGGCTAGCGCCAAAGAAGAGACCCAGTACTTC

length: 15
V: TRBV19
D: NA
J: TRBJ1-3
size: NA
CDR3: CASKVRDLSGNTIYF
DNA: TGTGCCAGTAAAGTGAGGGATCTCTCTGGAAACACCATATATTTT

length: 13
V: TRBV2
D: NA
J: TRBJ2-3
size: NA
CDR3: CASISGFADTQYF
DNA: TGTGCCAGCATTTCAGGGTTCGCGGATACGCAGTATTTT

length: 19
V: TRBV4-2
D: TRBD1
J: TRBJ1-4
size: NA
CDR3: CASSQDYTGQGAYNEKLFF
DNA: TGTGCCAGCAGCCAAGATTATACGGGACAGGGGGCGTATAATGAAAAACTGTTTTTT

length: 14
V: TRBV27
D: NA
J: TRBJ2-7
size: NA
CDR3: CASSSPGTHNEQYF
DNA: TGTGCCAGCTCCTCACCTGGGACACATAACGAGCAGTACTTC

length: 16
V: TRBV30
D: TRBD2
J: TRBJ2-1
size: NA
CDR3: CAWRPKGGSSYNEQFF
DNA: TGTGCCTGGAGACCAAAGGGCGGGAGCTCCTACAATGAGCAGTTCTTC

length: 14
V: TRBV5-6
D: NA
J: TRBJ2-5
size: NA
CDR3: CASSLVPASGTQYF
DNA: TGTGCCAGCAGCCTAGTCCCCGCATCAGGGACCCAGTACTTC

length: 14
V: TRBV5-1
D: NA
J: TRBJ2-1
size: once
CDR3: CASSLGQDANEQFF
DNA: TGCGCCAGCAGCTTGGGGCAGGACGCCAATGAGCAGTTCTTC

length: 15
V: TRBV2
D: NA
J: TRBJ1-2
size: NA
CDR3: CASTPTETVLGGYTF
DNA: TGTGCCAGCACCCCTACAGAAACCGTCCTTGGGGGCTACACCTTC

length: 15
V: TRBV7-6
D: NA
J: TRBJ2-3
size: NA
CDR3: CASSLAGTKTDTQYF
DNA: TGTGCCAGCAGCTTAGCGGGGACAAAGACTGATACGCAGTATTTT

length: 13
V: TRBV7-9
D: NA
J: TRBJ1-4
size: NA
CDR3: CASSLSSDGTLFF
DNA: TGTGCCAGCAGCTTATCTTCTGACGGGACACTGTTTTTT

length: 15
V: TRBV27
D: NA
J: TRBJ2-2
size: NA
CDR3: CASRPWTFSTGELFF
DNA: TGTGCCAGCAGACCTTGGACTTTTTCGACCGGGGAGCTGTTTTTT

length: 15
V: TRBV7-7
D: NA
J: TRBJ2-3
size: NA
CDR3: CASSLRDGATDTQYF
DNA: TGTGCCAGCAGCTTAAGAGACGGGGCCACAGATACGCAGTATTTT

length: 12
V: TRBV12-3/TRBV12-4
D: NA
J: TRBJ1-4
size: NA
CDR3: CASSLRSGGLFF
DNA: TGTGCCAGCAGTTTACGGTCAGGCGGACTGTTTTTT

length: 15
V: TRBV3-1/TRBV3-2
D: NA
J: TRBJ1-1
size: NA
CDR3: CASSHGWGQNTEAFF
DNA: TGTGCCAGCAGCCATGGGTGGGGACAGAACACTGAAGCTTTCTTT

length: 14
V: TRBV29-1
D: NA
J: TRBJ2-7
size: NA
CDR3: CSVEDRDTSYEQYF
DNA: TGCAGCGTTGAAGACCGGGACACAAGCTACGAGCAGTACTTC